The clone carrying this T cell receptor beta chain was recorded a few times. The target antigen is unknown. A single record per CDR3 protein comes from TCRdb applying MiXCR to the 5' RACE reads. The sample holds around 88,000 distinct CDR3 sequences, 7.5% to 9% seen once. The J segment lost 5 bases and the V segment lost 1 base, leaving 18 bases of the junction unmatched. Germline values: CDR1 DFQATT, CDR2 SNEGSKA (reference sequence). This CDR3 is 18 amino acids long. These data come from a study of CD8 T cells in ankylosing spondylitis. Study results and limitations: Within matched ankylosing spondylitis synovial fluid, disease-linked clones were reportedly significantly enriched.

Input material: blood, either unsorted or a sorted T cell fraction (not recorded which). The clonotype comes from a male donor with ankylosing spondylitis or in good health (not recorded which). The V and J genes are TRBV20-1 and TRBJ2-7, with TRBD2 matching over 9 bases. The CDR3, as DNA: TGCAGTGCTAGAGCTGGCGGGGGGAGCGGGGGGACCGGAAACGAGCAGTACTTC. Translation gives CSARAGGGSGGTGNEQYF.